The 6 T cell receptor beta chains reported below all come from one sample, sequenced in a study of cytomegalovirus exposure and HLA in healthy donors. PCR primers comprised 60 Vbeta and 13 Jbeta primers. Produced via immunoSEQ multiplex PCR; TCRdb's table is partial and in-frame only. The sample lists roughly 120,000 clones; more than 70% were seen once. The sequencing input was PBMCs. Source of these receptors: a man over 45 in good health and CMV-seronegative.

The chain joins TRBV5-4 to TRBJ1-3; no clear D. CDR1 and CDR2 from the germline V gene are SGHNT and YYREEE (reference sequence). This CDR3 has 16 residues. Between the trimmed V and J ends, which lost 0 bases and 0 bases, there was a span of 10 bases. In DNA, the CDR3 is TGTGCCAGCAGCTTGGAGGCAGGCCGCTCTGGAAACACCATATATTTT. Protein product: CASSLEAGRSGNTIYF.

V gene TRBV18 combines with J gene TRBJ2-3; D is ambiguous. Germline V gives CDR1 KGHSH, CDR2 LQKENI. The CDR3 sequence is 13 residues long. Trimming took off 3 bases at V and 5 bases at J, with 9 bases between the two ends. In DNA, the CDR3 is TGTGCCAGCTCACCCTCTTCTGTAGATACGCAGTATTTT. Its translation: CASSPSSVDTQYF.

The rearrangement uses TRBV25-1 and TRBJ2-3; 15 bases match TRBD2. Germline V gene lookup returns CDR1 MGHDK and CDR2 SYGVNS. The CDR3 consists of 17 residues. V gave up 6 bases and J gave up 6 bases; unmatched junction bases: 10. The CDR3 DNA reads as TGTGCCAGCAGCCGGGGGACTAGCGGGAGGAGAGGGGATACGCAGTATTTT. It yields the protein CASSRGTSGRRGDTQYF.

CDR3 protein: CASSLARGGNTGELFF. For the CDR3, the DNA is TGTGCCAGCAGCTTAGCGCGGGGGGGAAACACCGGGGAGCTGTTTTTT. The V gene is TRBV7-8, the J gene TRBJ2-2; 9 bases map to TRBD2. The germline gives CDR1 SGHVS, CDR2 FQNEAQ. The CDR3 is made up of 16 amino acids. Trimming cost V 0 bases and J 2 bases; bases outside gene matches: 1.

The V and J genes are TRBV7-6 and TRBJ2-1; D possibly corresponds to TRBD1 (6 bases). Germline loops: CDR1 SGHVS, CDR2 FNYEAQ. The CDR3 contains 13 residues. Trimming stripped 5 bases from V and 9 bases from J, with 14 bases between. This CDR3 is CASSPTGTREQFF. The CDR3 nucleotides read TGTGCCAGCAGCCCCACAGGGACGCGTGAGCAGTTCTTC.

The chain carries TRBV7-2 and TRBJ2-3, with D maybe TRBD2 (5 bases). Germline-derived CDR1 and CDR2 are SGHTA and FQGNSA. The CDR3 sequence is 14 residues long. V dropped 1 base and J dropped 1 base, with 6 bases sitting between them. The CDR3 region has the DNA TGTGCCAGCAGCTTAGGTAGCGGCACAGATACGCAGTATTTT. Translating gives CASSLGSGTDTQYF.